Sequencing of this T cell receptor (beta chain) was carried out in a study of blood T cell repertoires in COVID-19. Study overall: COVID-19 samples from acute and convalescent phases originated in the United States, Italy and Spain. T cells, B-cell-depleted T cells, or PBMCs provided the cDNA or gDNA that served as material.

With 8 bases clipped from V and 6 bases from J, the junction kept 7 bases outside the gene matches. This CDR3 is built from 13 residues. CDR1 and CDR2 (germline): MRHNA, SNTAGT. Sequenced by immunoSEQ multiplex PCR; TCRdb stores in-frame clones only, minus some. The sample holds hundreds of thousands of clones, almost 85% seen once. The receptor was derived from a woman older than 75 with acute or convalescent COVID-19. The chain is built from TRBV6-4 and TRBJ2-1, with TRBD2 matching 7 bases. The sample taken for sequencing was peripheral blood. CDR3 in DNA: TGTGCCAGCTCGACGGGACTATCCAATGAGCAGTTCTTC. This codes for CASSTGLSNEQFF.